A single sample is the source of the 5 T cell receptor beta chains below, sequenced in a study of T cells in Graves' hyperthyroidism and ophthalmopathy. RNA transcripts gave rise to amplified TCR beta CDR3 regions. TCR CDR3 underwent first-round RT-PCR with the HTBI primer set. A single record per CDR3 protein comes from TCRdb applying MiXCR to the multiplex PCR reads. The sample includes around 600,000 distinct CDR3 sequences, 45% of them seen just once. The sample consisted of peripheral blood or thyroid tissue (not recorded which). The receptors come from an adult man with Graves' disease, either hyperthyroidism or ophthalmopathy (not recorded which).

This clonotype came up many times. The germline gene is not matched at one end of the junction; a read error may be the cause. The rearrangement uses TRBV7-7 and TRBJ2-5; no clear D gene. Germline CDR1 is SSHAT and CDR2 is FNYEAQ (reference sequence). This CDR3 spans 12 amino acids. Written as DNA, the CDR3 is TGTGCTAGCAGCCCGGACCAAGAGACCCAGTACTTC. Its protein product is CASSPDQETQYF.

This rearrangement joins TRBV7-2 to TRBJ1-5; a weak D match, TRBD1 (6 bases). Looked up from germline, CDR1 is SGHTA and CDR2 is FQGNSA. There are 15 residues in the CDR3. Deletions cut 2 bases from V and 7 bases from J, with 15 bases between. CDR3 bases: TGTGCCAGCAGCTTACCAGGGGACGGTCGCCAGCCCCAGCATTTT. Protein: CASSLPGDGRQPQHF. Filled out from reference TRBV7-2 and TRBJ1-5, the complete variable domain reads GAGVSQSPSNKVTEKGKDVELRCDPISGHTALYWYRQSLGQGLEFLIYFQGNSAPDKSGLPSDRFSAERTGGSVSTLTIQRTQQEDSAVYLCASSLPGDGRQPQHFGDGTRLSIL.

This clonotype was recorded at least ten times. The CDR3 DNA reads TGCAGTGCTAGAGATCCGAACACTGAAGCTTTCTTT. Its protein is CSARDPNTEAFF. This chain connects TRBV20-1 to TRBJ1-1; no clear D gene. There are 12 residues in the CDR3. Germline loops: CDR1 DFQATT, CDR2 SNEGSKA (reference sequence). V lost 0 bases, J lost 1 base, and 3 bases lay in between.

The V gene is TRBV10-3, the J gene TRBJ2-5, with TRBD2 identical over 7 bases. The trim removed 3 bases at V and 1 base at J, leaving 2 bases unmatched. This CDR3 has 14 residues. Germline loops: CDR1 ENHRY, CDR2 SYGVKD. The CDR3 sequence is CAISEGEGQETQYF. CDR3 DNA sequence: TGTGCCATCAGTGAAGGGGAGGGCCAAGAGACCCAGTACTTC.

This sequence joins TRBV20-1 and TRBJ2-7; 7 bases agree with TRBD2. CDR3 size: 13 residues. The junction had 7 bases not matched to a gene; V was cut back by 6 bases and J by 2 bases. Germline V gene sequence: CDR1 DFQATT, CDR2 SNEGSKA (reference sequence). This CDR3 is CSASFGGTYEQYF. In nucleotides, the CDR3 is TGCAGTGCCAGCTTCGGGGGGACCTACGAGCAGTACTTC.